This T cell receptor beta chain was captured by sequencing in a study of vaccination and CD4 T cells after COVID-19. Across the study: Post-vaccine sample collection happened at a median of about 72 days after dose two, ranging 14 to 241. Cultures designated as controls were supplied with a CEFX pool, an HIV-1 Nef pool, or no peptide. The study, taken as a whole, reports: Convalescent patients displayed a median roughly 90% of reactive clones emerging only post-vaccination.

This clonotype was found a few times. Its antigen remains unidentified. The Oncomine TCR Beta short-read assay generated sequence data from the DNA of cultured CD4+ T cells. TCRdb re-called the PCR reads with MiXCR, one entry per CDR3 protein. Found here are about 13,000 distinct CDR3 sequences, roughly 56% of them singletons; the top ten hold roughly 19%. The treatment was: roughly ten-day PBMC culture with coronavirus spike peptide pools or control peptides (ViraFEST assay). Alongside 8 to 10 IU/ml IL-2 and roughly 9.5 ug/ml peptide pools, PBMCs were cultured at some 1.9 million per well. The sequenced sample was CD4+ T cells from blood, cultured in vitro. This clonotype was obtained from a human donor who had recovered from COVID-19.

CDR3: CASSFGQGLTDTQYF. CDR3 nucleotide sequence: TGTGCCAGCAGCTTCGGACAGGGACTAACAGATACGCAGTATTTT. V gene TRBV7-9 combines with J gene TRBJ2-3; D is possibly TRBD1 (8 bases). From germline, CDR1 is SEHNR and CDR2 FQNEAQ (reference sequence). Deletions cut 3 bases from V and 3 bases from J, with 13 bases between. The CDR3 totals 15 residues. The full variable domain, with the rest looked up from reference TRBV7-9 and TRBJ2-3, is DTGVSQNPRHKITKRGQNVTFRCDPISEHNRLYWYRQTLGQGPEFLTYFQNEAQLEKSRLLSDRFSAERPKGSFSTLEIQRTEQGDSAMYLCASSFGQGLTDTQYFGPGTRLTVL.